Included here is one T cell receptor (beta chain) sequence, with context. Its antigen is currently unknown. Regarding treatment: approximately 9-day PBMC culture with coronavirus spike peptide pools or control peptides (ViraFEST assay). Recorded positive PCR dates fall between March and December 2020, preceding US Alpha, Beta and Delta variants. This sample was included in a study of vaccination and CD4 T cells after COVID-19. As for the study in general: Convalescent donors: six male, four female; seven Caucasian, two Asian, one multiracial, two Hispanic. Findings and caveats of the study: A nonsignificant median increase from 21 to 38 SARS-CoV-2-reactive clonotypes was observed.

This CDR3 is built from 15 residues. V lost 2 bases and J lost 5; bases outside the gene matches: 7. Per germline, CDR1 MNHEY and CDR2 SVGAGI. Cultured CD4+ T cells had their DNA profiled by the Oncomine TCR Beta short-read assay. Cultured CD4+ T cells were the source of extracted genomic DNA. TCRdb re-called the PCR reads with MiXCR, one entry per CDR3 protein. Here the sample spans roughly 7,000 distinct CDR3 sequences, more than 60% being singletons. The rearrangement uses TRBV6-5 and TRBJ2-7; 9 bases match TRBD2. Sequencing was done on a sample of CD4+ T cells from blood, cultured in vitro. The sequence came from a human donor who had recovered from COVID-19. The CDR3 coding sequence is TGTGCCAGCAGTTACCTCGGGCTAGCGGGAAACGAGCAGTACTTC. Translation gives CASSYLGLAGNEQYF.